A single sample is the source of the 25 T cell receptor beta chains below, sequenced in a study of cytomegalovirus exposure and HLA in healthy donors. The study ran its PCR with 60 Vbeta and 13 Jbeta primers. The repertoire was sequenced with immunoSEQ multiplex PCR; TCRdb's copy has only in-frame clones and lacks some. The table lists over 65,000 clones, around 80% of them singletons. Sequencing input: PBMCs. These receptors were taken from a man aged 40-50 years in good health and CMV-seronegative.

The chain is built from TRBV5-5 and TRBJ2-3; D is unclear. CDR3 length: 15 residues. Germline CDR1 is SGHKS and CDR2 is YYEKEE (reference sequence). Trimming stripped 2 bases from V and 0 bases from J, with 10 bases between. As DNA, the CDR3 is TGTGCCAGCAGCTTTCCGATCAGTAGCACAGATACGCAGTATTTT. Translation: CASSFPISSTDTQYF.

About this clone itself: Compared with germline, one end of the junction differs, possibly owing to a read error. The V and J genes are TRBV7-9 and TRBJ1-4, with 8 bases matching TRBD1. CDR1 and CDR2 (germline): SEHNR, FQNEAQ (reference sequence). The CDR3 totals 14 residues. The CDR3 DNA reads as TGTTCCAGCAGCTCGGGACAGGCTAATGAAAAACTGTTTTTT. Amino acid sequence: CSSSSGQANEKLFF.

This clone was picked up a small number of times. This chain connects TRBV10-1 to TRBJ2-2, with a tentative D call TRBD1 (5 bases). CDR1 is WNHNN and CDR2 is SYGVQD in the germline V gene (reference sequence). The CDR3 sequence is 13 residues long. V was trimmed by 4 bases and J by 5 bases, leaving 8 bases between them. Written as DNA, the CDR3 is TGCGCCAGCAGTGGTGGGGCAACCGGGGAGCTGTTTTTT. The encoded protein is CASSGGATGELFF.

This chain joins TRBV7-8 and TRBJ2-7; 9 nucleotides align to TRBD1. The CDR3 spans 14 residues. The junction had 12 bases not matched to a gene; V was cut back by 6 bases and J by 9 bases. CDR1 and CDR2 from the germline V gene are SGHVS and FQNEAQ. The CDR3 protein is CASSPDRGFSGQYF. CDR3 nucleotides: TGTGCCAGCAGTCCCGACAGGGGGTTTTCTGGGCAGTACTTC.

This rearrangement joins TRBV7-9 to TRBJ1-2; D ambiguous. This CDR3 spans 14 amino acids. Per germline, CDR1 SEHNR and CDR2 FQNEAQ (reference sequence). V was shortened by 2 bases and J by 0 bases, with 7 bases between the two germline ends. The CDR3 DNA is TGTGCCAGCAGCTTACCTGTTTCTAACTATGGCTACACCTTC. It codes for CASSLPVSNYGYTF.

The chain recombines TRBV5-6 with TRBJ2-1, with 8 bases fitting TRBD2. Germline V gene sequence: CDR1 SGHDT, CDR2 YYEEEE. After removal of 4 bases from V and 6 bases from J, the junction contained 12 bases not matched to a gene. The length of the CDR3 is 16 residues. CDR3 in amino acids: CASSRPGSGGVNEQFF. In DNA form, the CDR3 reads TGTGCCAGCAGCCGCCCAGGAAGCGGGGGAGTCAATGAGCAGTTCTTC.

The CDR3 DNA reads TGTGCCAGCAGCTTGGGGCAGGGCTGGGCGAACTATGGCTACACCTTC. Its translation is CASSLGQGWANYGYTF. The V gene is TRBV5-8, the J gene TRBJ1-2; D is possibly TRBD1 (5 bases). CDR1 is SGHTS and CDR2 is YDEGEE in the germline V gene. Trimming removed 0 bases at V and 2 bases at J, with 14 bases between. The CDR3 sequence is 16 residues long.

The chain employs TRBV29-1 and TRBJ2-1, with D tentatively TRBD1 (6 bases). This CDR3 comprises 15 residues. With 3 bases removed from V and 9 bases from J, the gap between germline ends came to 21 bases. Germline CDR1 SQVTM, CDR2 ANQGSEA. CDR3 bases: TGCAGCGTTGATAGGTCTAGGGGGTCTGATTCTGAGCAGTTCTTC. It translates to CSVDRSRGSDSEQFF.

The V gene is TRBV30, the J gene TRBJ2-5, with D hard to call. Between the trimmed V and J ends, which lost 0 bases and 4 bases, there was a span of 9 bases. Germline V gene data show CDR1 as GTSNPN and CDR2 as SVGIG (reference sequence). This CDR3 is 13 amino acids long. CDR3: CAWSVSSGETQYF. The CDR3 DNA reads as TGTGCCTGGAGTGTATCATCGGGAGAGACCCAGTACTTC. Full variable domain (rest looked up from reference TRBV30 and TRBJ2-5): SQTIHQWPATLVQPVGSPLSLECTVEGTSNPNLYWYRQAAGRGLQLLFYSVGIGQISSEVPQNLSASRPQDRQFILSSKKLLLSDSGFYLCAWSVSSGETQYFGPGTRLLVL.

This chain uses TRBV11-2 with TRBJ1-2; unclear D gene. Germline assignment: CDR1 SGHAT and CDR2 FQNNGV. This CDR3 is built from 13 residues. Trimming removed 4 bases from V and 2 bases from J, with 8 bases in between. The CDR3 reads CASSSTPNYGYTF. CDR3 DNA: TGTGCCAGCAGCTCAACACCCAACTATGGCTACACCTTC. Full variable domain (rest looked up from reference TRBV11-2 and TRBJ1-2): EAGVAQSPRYKIIEKRQSVAFWCNPISGHATLYWYQQILGQGPKLLIQFQNNGVVDDSQLPKDRFSAERLKGVDSTLKIQPAKLEDSAVYLCASSSTPNYGYTFGSGTRLTVV.

The chain is built from TRBV7-8 and TRBJ1-1; no definite D call. Germline V gene sequence: CDR1 SGHVS, CDR2 FQNEAQ. The V gene lost 0 bases and the J gene lost 2 bases, with 10 bases spanning the gap. The CDR3 spans 15 residues. For the CDR3, the DNA is TGTGCCAGCAGCTTAGCGAAAGGGAGAAACACTGAAGCTTTCTTT. Translating gives CASSLAKGRNTEAFF. The full variable domain, in which reference TRBV7-8 and TRBJ1-1 provide the parts outside the CDR3, is GAGVSQSPRYKVAKRGQDVALRCDPISGHVSLFWYQQALGQGPEFLTYFQNEAQLDKSGLPSDRFFAERPEGSVSTLKIQRTQQEDSAVYLCASSLAKGRNTEAFFGQGTRLTVV.

This clone has just a few counts. The rearrangement joins TRBV19 to TRBJ1-3; TRBD1 might be the D (6 bases). V was trimmed by 5 bases and J by 15 bases, leaving 14 bases between them. Germline CDR1 and CDR2: LNHDA and SQIVND (reference sequence). This CDR3 is 11 amino acids long. The CDR3, as DNA: TGTGCCAGTAGTGGCGACAGGTTAAGATATTTT. This sequence encodes CASSGDRLRYF.

Ten or more counts support this clone. The V call is TRBV19, the J call TRBJ1-2, with 7 bases lining up with TRBD1. The V gene's germline CDR1 is LNHDA and CDR2 SQIVND (reference sequence). After removal of 3 bases from V and 9 bases from J, the junction contained 4 bases not matched to a gene. The CDR3 is 12 residues long. DNA for the CDR3: TGTGCCAGTAGTATGACAGGGCGAAGCTACACCTTC. This gives the protein CASSMTGRSYTF.

The chain couples TRBV18 to TRBJ2-7, with D possibly TRBD2 on 6 matching bases. V lost 6 bases, J lost 3 bases, and 15 bases lay in between. This CDR3 region has 14 residues. Germline lookup yields CDR1 KGHSH and CDR2 LQKENI. This chain's CDR3 is CASSLGRGGYEQYF. CDR3 coding DNA: TGTGCCAGCTCCCTTGGCCGGGGAGGCTACGAGCAGTACTTC.

The J gene is TRBJ1-1, the V gene TRBV4-1; TRBD1 matches at 9 bases. Trimming took 0 bases from V and 2 from J; bases not matched to a gene: 13. The CDR3 runs to 19 residues. Germline V lookup: CDR1 MGHRA, CDR2 YSYEKL. This chain's CDR3 is CASSQEQDRGGYRNTEAFF. The CDR3 region has the DNA TGCGCCAGCAGCCAAGAACAGGACAGGGGAGGATATAGAAACACTGAAGCTTTCTTT.

The chain employs TRBV7-2 and TRBJ2-7, with D maybe TRBD2 (5 bases). Germline CDR1 and CDR2: SGHTA and FQGNSA. The CDR3 consists of 14 residues. Trimming stripped 1 base from V and 6 bases from J, with 13 bases between. Here the CDR3 reads CASSLGVGVGEQYF. The CDR3 DNA follows: TGTGCCAGCAGCTTAGGGGTGGGAGTTGGCGAGCAGTACTTC.

In its sample, this clone was seen a few times. The chain employs TRBV6-6 and TRBJ1-6, with 8 bases aligning to TRBD1. This CDR3 is 14 amino acids long. With V trimmed by 9 bases and J by 6 bases, 7 bases remained unmatched. The germline gives CDR1 MNHNY, CDR2 SVGAGI (reference sequence). CDR3: CASFDRGSNSPLHF. The CDR3, as DNA: TGTGCCAGTTTCGACAGGGGATCTAATTCACCCCTCCACTTT.

The chain joins TRBV7-6 to TRBJ2-5; D is unresolved. V lost 3 bases, J lost 1 base, and 6 bases lay in between. Germline CDR1 SGHVS, CDR2 FNYEAQ. The CDR3 length is 13 residues. The chain's CDR3 is CASSLFGQETQYF. For the CDR3, the DNA is TGTGCCAGCAGCTTGTTCGGCCAAGAGACCCAGTACTTC. The full variable domain, with the rest looked up from reference TRBV7-6 and TRBJ2-5, is GAGVSQSPRYKVTKRGQDVALRCDPISGHVSLYWYRQALGQGPEFLTYFNYEAQQDKSGLPNDRFSAERPEGSISTLTIQRTEQRDSAMYRCASSLFGQETQYFGPGTRLLVL.

In this sample, this clone turned up a few times. This chain joins TRBV6-1 and TRBJ1-2; a possible D gene is TRBD1 (5 bases). The CDR3 contains 15 residues. Trimming shortened V by 7 bases and J by 8 bases, and 23 bases separated the two germline ends. Germline V gene sequence: CDR1 MNHNS, CDR2 SASEGT. Here the CDR3 reads CASTPAAAGREGYTF. CDR3 DNA sequence: TGTGCCAGCACTCCTGCGGCGGCAGGGCGTGAAGGCTACACCTTC.

The chain uses TRBV28 and TRBJ2-7; the match to TRBD2 covers 13 bases. CDR1 MDHEN and CDR2 SYDVKM come from the germline V gene. CDR3 length: 15 amino acids. The J segment lost 2 bases and the V segment lost 8 bases, leaving 6 bases of the junction unmatched. This CDR3 is CASYPGTSGTYEQYF. DNA for the CDR3: TGTGCCAGCTACCCGGGGACTAGCGGGACCTACGAGCAGTACTTC.

The chain uses TRBV28 and TRBJ2-6; D is unclear. The CDR3 consists of 15 residues. The ends were cut back, 6 bases at V and 0 bases at J, with 9 bases in the middle. Germline CDR1 and CDR2: MDHEN and SYDVKM. CDR3 in amino acids: CASSASDSGANVLTF. The CDR3 coding sequence is TGTGCCAGCAGCGCGAGCGACTCTGGGGCCAACGTCCTGACTTTC.

This clone is termed medium-sized. V is TRBV10-3 and J is TRBJ2-1, with a weak D call TRBD1 (5 bases). The CDR3 spans 17 residues. CDR1 and CDR2 (germline): ENHRY, SYGVKD. V was cut by 10 bases and J by 0 bases, with 22 bases left in between. CDR3 region: CATTRTITDSSYNEQFF. Here the CDR3 DNA reads TGTGCCACCACCCGAACGATAACAGACAGCTCCTACAATGAGCAGTTCTTC.

The chain combines TRBV15 with TRBJ2-1, with 10 positions matching TRBD1. CDR3 size: 17 residues. From germline, CDR1 is LNHNV and CDR2 YYDKDF (reference sequence). The V and J ends lost 2 bases and 7 bases, in that order; junction bases with no gene match: 11. In nucleotides, the CDR3 is TGTGCCACCAGCAGAACCTTACCGGGACAGGGGAAAAATGAGCAGTTCTTC. Protein sequence: CATSRTLPGQGKNEQFF.

This clone was recorded a few times. The chain employs TRBV11-2 and TRBJ1-6, with unresolved D. Germline V gives CDR1 SGHAT, CDR2 FQNNGV. The CDR3 spans 14 residues. Trimming stripped 5 bases from V and 2 bases from J, with 7 bases between. The CDR3 loop reads CASSREAYNSPLHF. The CDR3 DNA is TGTGCCAGCAGCAGGGAGGCCTATAATTCACCCCTCCACTTT.

This clone came up once. The chain carries TRBV15 and TRBJ1-1; D gene uncertain. CDR1 LNHNV and CDR2 YYDKDF come from the germline V gene (reference sequence). This CDR3 region has 14 residues. V was shortened by 8 bases and J by 0 bases, with 13 bases between the two germline ends. CDR3 amino acids: CATLPGSMNTEAFF. CDR3 in DNA: TGTGCCACCCTCCCGGGATCCATGAACACTGAAGCTTTCTTT.